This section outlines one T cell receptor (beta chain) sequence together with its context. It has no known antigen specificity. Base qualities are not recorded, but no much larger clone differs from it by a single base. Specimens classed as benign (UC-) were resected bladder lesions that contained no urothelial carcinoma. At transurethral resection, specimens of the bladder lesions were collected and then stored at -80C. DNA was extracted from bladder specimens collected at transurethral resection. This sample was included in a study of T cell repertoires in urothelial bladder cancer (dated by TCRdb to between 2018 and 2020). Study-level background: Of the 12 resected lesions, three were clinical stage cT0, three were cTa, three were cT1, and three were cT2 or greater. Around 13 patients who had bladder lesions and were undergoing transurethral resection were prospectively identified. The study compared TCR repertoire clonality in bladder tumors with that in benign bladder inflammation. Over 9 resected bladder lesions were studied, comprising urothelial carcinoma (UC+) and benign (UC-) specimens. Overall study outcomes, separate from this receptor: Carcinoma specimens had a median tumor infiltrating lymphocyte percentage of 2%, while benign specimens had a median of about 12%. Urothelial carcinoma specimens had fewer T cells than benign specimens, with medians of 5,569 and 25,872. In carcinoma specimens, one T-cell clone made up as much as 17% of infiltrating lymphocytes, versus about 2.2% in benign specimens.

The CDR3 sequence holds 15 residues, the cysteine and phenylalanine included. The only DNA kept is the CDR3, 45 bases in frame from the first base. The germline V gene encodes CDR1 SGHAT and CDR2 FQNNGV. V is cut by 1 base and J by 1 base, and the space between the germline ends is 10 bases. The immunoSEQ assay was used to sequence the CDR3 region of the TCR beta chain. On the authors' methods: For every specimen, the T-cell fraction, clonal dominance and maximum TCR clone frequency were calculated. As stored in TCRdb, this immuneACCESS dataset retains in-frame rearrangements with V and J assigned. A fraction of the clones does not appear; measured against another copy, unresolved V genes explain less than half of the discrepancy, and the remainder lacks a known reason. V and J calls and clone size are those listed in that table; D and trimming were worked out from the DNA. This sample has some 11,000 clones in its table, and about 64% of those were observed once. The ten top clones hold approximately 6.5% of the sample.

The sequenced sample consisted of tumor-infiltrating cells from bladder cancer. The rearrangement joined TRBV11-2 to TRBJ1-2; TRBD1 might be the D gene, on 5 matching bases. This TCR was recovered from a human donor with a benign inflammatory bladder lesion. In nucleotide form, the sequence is TGTGCCAGCAGCTTAGGGGACGGATTTAACTATGGCTACACCTTC. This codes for CASSLGDGFNYGYTF.